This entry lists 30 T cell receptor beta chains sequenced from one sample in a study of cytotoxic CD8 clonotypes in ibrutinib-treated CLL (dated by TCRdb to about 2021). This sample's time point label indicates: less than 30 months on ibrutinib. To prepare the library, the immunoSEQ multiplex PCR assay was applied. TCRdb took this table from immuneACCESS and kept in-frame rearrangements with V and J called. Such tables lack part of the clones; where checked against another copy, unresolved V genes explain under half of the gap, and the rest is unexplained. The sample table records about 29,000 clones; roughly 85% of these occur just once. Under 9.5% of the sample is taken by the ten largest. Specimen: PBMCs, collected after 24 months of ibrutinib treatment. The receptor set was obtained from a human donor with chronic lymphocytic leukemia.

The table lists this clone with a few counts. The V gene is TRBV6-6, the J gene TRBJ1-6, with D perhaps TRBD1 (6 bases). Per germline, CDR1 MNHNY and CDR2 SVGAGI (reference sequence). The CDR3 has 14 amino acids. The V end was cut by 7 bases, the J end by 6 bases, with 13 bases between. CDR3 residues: CASTQTGVNSPLHF. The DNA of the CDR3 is TGTGCCAGCACCCAGACAGGCGTTAATTCACCCCTCCACTTT.

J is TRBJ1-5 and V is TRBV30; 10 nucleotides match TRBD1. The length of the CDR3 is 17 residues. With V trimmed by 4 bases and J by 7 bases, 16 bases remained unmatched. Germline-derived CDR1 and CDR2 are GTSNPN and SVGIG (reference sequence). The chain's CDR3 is CAWMGKPGTGARQPQHF. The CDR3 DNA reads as TGTGCCTGGATGGGGAAACCCGGGACAGGGGCGCGGCAGCCCCAGCATTTT.

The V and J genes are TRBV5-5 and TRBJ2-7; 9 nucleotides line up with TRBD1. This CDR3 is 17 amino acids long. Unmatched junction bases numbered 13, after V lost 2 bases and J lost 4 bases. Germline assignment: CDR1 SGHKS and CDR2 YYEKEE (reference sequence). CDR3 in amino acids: CASSFYPRQGEEYEQYF. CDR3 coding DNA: TGTGCCAGCAGCTTTTATCCCCGACAGGGGGAGGAGTACGAGCAGTACTTC.

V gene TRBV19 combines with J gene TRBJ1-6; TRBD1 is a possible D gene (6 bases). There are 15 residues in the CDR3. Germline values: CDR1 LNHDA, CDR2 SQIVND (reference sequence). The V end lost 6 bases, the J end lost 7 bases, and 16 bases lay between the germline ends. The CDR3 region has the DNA TGTGCCAGTAGACCCCAGTTCCAGGGGAATTCACCCCTCCACTTT. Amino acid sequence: CASRPQFQGNSPLHF.

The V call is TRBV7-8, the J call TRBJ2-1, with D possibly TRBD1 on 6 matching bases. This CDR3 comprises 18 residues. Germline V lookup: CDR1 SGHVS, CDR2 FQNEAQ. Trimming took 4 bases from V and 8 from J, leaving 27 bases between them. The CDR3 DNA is TGTGCCAGCAGCTACCAGGGGTCCGGACGGGCTATGGGGGATGAGCAGTTCTTC. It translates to CASSYQGSGRAMGDEQFF.

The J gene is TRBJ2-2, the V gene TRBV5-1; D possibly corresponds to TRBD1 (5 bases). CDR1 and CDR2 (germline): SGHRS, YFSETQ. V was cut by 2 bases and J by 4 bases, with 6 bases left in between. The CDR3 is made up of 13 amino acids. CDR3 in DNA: TGCGCCAGCAGCTTCCAGGGCACCGGGGAGCTGTTTTTT. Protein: CASSFQGTGELFF.

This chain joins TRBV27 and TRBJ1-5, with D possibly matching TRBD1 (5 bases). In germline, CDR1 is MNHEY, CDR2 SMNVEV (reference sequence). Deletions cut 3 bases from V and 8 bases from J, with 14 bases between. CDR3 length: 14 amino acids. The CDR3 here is CASSLSGYLEPQHF. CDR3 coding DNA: TGTGCCAGCAGTTTGTCAGGGTATTTGGAGCCCCAGCATTTT.

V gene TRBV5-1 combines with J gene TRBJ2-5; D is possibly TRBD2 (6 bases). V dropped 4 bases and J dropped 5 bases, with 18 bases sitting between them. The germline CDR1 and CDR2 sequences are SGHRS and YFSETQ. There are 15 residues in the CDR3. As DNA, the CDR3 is TGCGCCAGCAGCAAGCTAGCGAGGGAGTCGGAGACCCAGTACTTC. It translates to CASSKLARESETQYF.

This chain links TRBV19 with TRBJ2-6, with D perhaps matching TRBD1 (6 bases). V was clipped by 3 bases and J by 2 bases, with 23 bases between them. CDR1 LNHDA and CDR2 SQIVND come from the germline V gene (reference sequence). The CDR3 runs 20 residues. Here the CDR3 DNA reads TGTGCCAGTAGTATGGACGGGGTAGGGCAGGGGTCAGCTGGGGCCAACGTCCTGACTTTC. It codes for CASSMDGVGQGSAGANVLTF.

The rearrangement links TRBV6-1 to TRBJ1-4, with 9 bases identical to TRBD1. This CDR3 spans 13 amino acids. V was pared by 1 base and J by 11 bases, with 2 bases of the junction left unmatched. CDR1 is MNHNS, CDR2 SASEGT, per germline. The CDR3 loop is CASSEVQGAKLFF. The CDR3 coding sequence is TGTGCCAGCAGTGAAGTACAGGGGGCGAAACTGTTTTTT.

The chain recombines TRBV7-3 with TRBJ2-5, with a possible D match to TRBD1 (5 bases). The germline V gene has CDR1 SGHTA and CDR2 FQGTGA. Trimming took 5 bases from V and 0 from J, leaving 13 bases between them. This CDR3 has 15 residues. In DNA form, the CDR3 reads TGTGCCAGCAGCCCCTCCACAGGCGACCAAGAGACCCAGTACTTC. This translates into CASSPSTGDQETQYF.

The CDR3 sequence is CASSLGTGEAFF. The DNA for the CDR3 is TGTGCCAGCAGCTTAGGGACAGGTGAAGCTTTCTTT. V and J are TRBV7-3 and TRBJ1-1; the match to TRBD1 covers 8 bases. The CDR3 has 12 residues. V was pared by 2 bases and J by 7 bases, with 0 bases of the junction left unmatched. The germline gives CDR1 SGHTA, CDR2 FQGTGA.

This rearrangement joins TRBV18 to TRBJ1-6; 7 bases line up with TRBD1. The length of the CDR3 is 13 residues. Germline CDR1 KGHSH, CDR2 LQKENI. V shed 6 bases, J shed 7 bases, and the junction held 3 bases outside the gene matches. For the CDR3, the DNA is TGTGCCAGCTCCGACAGGGCGAATTCACCCCTCCACTTT. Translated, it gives CASSDRANSPLHF. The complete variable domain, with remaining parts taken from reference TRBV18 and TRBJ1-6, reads NAGVMQNPRHLVRRRGQEARLRCSPMKGHSHVYWYRQLPEEGLKFMVYLQKENIIDESGMPKERFSAEFPKEGPSILRIQQVVRGDSAAYFCASSDRANSPLHFGNGTRLTVT.

CDR3 in amino acids: CASSYSRRAYEQYF. The DNA for the CDR3 is TGTGCCAGCAGTTACTCCAGACGGGCATACGAGCAGTACTTC. The V gene is TRBV6-6, the J gene TRBJ2-7; D not certain. The CDR3 totals 14 residues. Per germline, CDR1 MNHNY and CDR2 SVGAGI (reference sequence). The V end was cut by 0 bases, the J end by 4 bases, with 10 bases between.

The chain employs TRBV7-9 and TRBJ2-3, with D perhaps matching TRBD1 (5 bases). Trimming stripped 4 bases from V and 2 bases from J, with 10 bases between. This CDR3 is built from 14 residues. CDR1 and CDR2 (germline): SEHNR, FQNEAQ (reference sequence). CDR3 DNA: TGTGCCAGCAGCTCAGGGCAGTTCACAGATACGCAGTATTTT. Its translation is CASSSGQFTDTQYF.

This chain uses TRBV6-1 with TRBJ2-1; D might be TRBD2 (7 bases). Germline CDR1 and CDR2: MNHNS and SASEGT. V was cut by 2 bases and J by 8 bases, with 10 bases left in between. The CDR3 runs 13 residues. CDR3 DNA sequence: TGTGCCAGCAGTGAACGGGGGGCCCATGAGCAGTTCTTC. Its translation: CASSERGAHEQFF.

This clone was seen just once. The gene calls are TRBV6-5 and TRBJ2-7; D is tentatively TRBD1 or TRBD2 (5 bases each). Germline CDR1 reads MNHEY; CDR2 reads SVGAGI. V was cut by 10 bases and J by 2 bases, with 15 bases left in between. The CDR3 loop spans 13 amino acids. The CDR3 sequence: CATEGRQTYEQYF. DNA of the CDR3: TGTGCCACTGAGGGGCGGCAGACCTACGAGCAGTACTTC.

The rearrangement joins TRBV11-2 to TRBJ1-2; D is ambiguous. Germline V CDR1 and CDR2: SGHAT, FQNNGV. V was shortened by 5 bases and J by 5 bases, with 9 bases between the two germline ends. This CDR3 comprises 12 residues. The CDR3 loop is CASSTTVYGYTF. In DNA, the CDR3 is TGTGCCAGCAGCACGACGGTTTATGGCTACACCTTC.

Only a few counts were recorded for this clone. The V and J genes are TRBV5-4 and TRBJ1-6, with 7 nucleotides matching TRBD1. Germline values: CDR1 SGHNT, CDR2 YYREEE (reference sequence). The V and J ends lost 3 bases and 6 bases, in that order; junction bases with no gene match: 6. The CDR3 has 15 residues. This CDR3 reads CASSSLRDSNSPLHF. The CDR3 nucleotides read TGTGCCAGCAGCTCTCTCCGGGACAGTAATTCACCCCTCCACTTT.

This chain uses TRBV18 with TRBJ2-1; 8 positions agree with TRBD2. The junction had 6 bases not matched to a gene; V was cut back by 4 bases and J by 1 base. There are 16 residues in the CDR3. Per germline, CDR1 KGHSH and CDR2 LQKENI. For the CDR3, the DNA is TGTGCCAGCTCACACCGACGGGGGGGTTCCTACAATGAGCAGTTCTTC. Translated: CASSHRRGGSYNEQFF.

CDR3 nucleotides: TGTGCCAGCAGCCCCCCCTTCACAGGGGTTGGGGAGACCCAGTACTTC. This encodes CASSPPFTGVGETQYF. V gene TRBV4-2 combines with J gene TRBJ2-5; 7 bases line up with TRBD1. V shed 4 bases and J 5 bases; nucleotides not matched to a gene: 13. This CDR3 contains 16 residues. Germline CDR1 reads LGHNA; CDR2 reads YNFKEQ.

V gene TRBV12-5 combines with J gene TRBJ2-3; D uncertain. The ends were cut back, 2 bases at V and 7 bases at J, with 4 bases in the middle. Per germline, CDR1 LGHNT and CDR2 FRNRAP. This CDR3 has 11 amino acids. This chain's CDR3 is CASGLQYTQYF. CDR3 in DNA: TGTGCTAGTGGTTTGCAGTATACGCAGTATTTT.

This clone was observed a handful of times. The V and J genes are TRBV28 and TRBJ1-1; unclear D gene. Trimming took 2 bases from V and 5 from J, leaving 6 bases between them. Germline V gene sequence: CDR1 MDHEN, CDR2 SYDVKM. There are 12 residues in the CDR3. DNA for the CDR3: TGTGCCAGCAGTTTAGGCCGAACTGAAGCTTTCTTT. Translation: CASSLGRTEAFF. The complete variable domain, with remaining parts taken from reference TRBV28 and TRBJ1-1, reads DVKVTQSSRYLVKRTGEKVFLECVQDMDHENMFWYRQDPGLGLRLIYFSYDVKMKEKGDIPEGYSVSREKKERFSLILESASTNQTSMYLCASSLGRTEAFFGQGTRLTVV.

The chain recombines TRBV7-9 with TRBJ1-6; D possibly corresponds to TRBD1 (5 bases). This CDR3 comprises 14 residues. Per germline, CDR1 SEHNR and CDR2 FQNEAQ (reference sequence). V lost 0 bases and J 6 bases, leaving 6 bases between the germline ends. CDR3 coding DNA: TGTGCCAGCAGCTTAGCGGGACTTAATTCACCCCTCCACTTT. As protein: CASSLAGLNSPLHF. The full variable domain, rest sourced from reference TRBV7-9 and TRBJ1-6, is DTGVSQNPRHKITKRGQNVTFRCDPISEHNRLYWYRQTLGQGPEFLTYFQNEAQLEKSRLLSDRFSAERPKGSFSTLEIQRTEQGDSAMYLCASSLAGLNSPLHFGNGTRLTVT.

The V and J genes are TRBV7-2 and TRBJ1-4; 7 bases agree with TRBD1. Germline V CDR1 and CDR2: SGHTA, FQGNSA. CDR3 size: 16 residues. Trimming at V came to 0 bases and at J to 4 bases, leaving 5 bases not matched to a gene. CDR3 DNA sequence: TGTGCCAGCAGCTTAGCTGAGGACAGGAGTAATGAAAAACTGTTTTTT. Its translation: CASSLAEDRSNEKLFF.

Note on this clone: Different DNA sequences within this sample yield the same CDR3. The CDR3 is CASSFTVNTEAFF. In nucleotides, the CDR3 is TGTGCCAGCAGCTTCACAGTGAACACTGAAGCTTTCTTT. This chain joins TRBV9 and TRBJ1-1; D ambiguous. The CDR3 has 13 amino acids. Germline loops: CDR1 SGDLS, CDR2 YYNGEE. Between the trimmed V and J ends, which lost 4 bases and 0 bases, there was a span of 7 bases.

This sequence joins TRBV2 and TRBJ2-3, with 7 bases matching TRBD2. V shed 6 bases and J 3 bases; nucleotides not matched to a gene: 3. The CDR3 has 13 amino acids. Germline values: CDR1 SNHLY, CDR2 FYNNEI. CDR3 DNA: TGTGCCAGCAGGTCAGCGGGGACAGATACGCAGTATTTT. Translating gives CASRSAGTDTQYF.

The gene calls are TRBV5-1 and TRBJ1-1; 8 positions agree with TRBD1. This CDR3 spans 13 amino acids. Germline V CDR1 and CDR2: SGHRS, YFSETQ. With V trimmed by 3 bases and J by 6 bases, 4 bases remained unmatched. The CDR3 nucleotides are TGCGCCAGCAGCTCCAGGGGGCAGGCTGAAGCTTTCTTT. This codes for CASSSRGQAEAFF. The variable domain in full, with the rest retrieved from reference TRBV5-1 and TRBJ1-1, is KAGVTQTPRYLIKTRGQQVTLSCSPISGHRSVSWYQQTPGQGLQFLFEYFSETQRNKGNFPGRFSGRQFSNSRSEMNVSTLELGDSALYLCASSSRGQAEAFFGQGTRLTVV.

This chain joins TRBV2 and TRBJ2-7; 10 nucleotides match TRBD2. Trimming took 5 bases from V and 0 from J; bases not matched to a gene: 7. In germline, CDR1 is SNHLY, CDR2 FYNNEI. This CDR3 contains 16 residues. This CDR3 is CASSPLAGEGSYEQYF. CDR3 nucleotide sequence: TGTGCCAGCAGTCCTCTAGCGGGGGAGGGCTCCTACGAGCAGTACTTC. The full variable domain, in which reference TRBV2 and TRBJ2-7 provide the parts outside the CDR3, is EPEVTQTPSHQVTQMGQEVILRCVPISNHLYFYWYRQILGQKVEFLVSFYNNEISEKSEIFDDQFSVERPDGSNFTLKIRSTKLEDSAMYFCASSPLAGEGSYEQYFGPGTRLTVT.

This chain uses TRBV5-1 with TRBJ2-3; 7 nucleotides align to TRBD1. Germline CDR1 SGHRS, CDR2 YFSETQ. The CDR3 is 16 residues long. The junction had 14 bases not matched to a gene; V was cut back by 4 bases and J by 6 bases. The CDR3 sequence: CASSHRDRIYRDTQYF. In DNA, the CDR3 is TGCGCCAGCAGCCACCGGGACAGAATTTACAGGGATACGCAGTATTTT.